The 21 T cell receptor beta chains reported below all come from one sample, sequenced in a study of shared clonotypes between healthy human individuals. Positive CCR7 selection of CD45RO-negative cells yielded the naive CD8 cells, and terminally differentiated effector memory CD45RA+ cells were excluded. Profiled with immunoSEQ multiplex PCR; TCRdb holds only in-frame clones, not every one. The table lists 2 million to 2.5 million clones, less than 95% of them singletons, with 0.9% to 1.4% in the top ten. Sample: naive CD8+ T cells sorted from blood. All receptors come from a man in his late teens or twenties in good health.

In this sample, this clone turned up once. The CDR3 sequence is CATRLGGGLNEQFF. As DNA, the CDR3 is TGTGCCACTAGGCTGGGCGGGGGCCTAAATGAGCAGTTCTTC. The rearrangement joins TRBV6-5 to TRBJ2-1; perhaps TRBD2 as D (7 bases). Looked up from germline, CDR1 is MNHEY and CDR2 is SVGAGI. With 10 bases removed from V and 7 bases from J, the gap between germline ends came to 20 bases. The CDR3 sequence is 14 residues long.

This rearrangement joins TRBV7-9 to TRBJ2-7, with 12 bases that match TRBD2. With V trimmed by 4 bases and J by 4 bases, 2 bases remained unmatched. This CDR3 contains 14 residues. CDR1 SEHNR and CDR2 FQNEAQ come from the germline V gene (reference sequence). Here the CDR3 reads CASSSTSGGYEQYF. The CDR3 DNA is TGTGCCAGCAGCTCGACTAGCGGGGGTTACGAGCAGTACTTC.

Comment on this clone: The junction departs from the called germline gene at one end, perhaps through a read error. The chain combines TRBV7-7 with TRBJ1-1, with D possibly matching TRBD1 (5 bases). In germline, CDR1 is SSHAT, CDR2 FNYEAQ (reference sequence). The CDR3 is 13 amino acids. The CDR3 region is CASSETRGTEAFF. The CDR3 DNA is TGTGCTAGCAGCGAGACCCGGGGGACTGAAGCTTTCTTT. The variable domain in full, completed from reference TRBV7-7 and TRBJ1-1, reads GAGVSQSPRYKVTKRGQDVTLRCDPISSHATLYWYQQALGQGPEFLTYFNYEAQPDKSGLPSDRFSAERPEGSISTLTIQRTEQRDSAMYRCASSETRGTEAFFGQGTRLTVV.

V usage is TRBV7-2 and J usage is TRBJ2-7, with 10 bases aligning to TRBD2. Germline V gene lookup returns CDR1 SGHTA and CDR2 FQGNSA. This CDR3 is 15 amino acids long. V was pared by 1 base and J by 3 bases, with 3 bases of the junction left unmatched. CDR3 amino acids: CASSLGLAGFYEQYF. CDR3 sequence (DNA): TGTGCCAGCAGCTTAGGACTAGCGGGCTTCTACGAGCAGTACTTC.

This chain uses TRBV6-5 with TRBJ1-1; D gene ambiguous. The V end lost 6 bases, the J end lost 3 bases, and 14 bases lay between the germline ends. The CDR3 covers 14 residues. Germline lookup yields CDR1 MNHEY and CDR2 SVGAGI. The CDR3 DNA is TGTGCCAGCAGCTTTGCGGCAGTATACACTGAAGCTTTCTTT. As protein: CASSFAAVYTEAFF.

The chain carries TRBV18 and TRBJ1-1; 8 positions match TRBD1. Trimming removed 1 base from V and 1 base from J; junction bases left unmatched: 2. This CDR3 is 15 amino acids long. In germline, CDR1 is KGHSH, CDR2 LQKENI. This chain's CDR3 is CASSPLDRANTEAFF. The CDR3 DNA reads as TGTGCCAGCTCACCACTGGACAGGGCGAACACTGAAGCTTTCTTT. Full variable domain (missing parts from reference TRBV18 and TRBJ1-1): NAGVMQNPRHLVRRRGQEARLRCSPMKGHSHVYWYRQLPEEGLKFMVYLQKENIIDESGMPKERFSAEFPKEGPSILRIQQVVRGDSAAYFCASSPLDRANTEAFFGQGTRLTVV.

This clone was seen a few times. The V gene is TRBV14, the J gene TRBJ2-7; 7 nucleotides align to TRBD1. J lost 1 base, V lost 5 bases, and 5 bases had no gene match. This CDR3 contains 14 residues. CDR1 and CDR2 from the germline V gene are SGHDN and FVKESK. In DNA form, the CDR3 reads TGTGCCAGCAGCGTAACGGACAGGTCCTACGAGCAGTACTTC. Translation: CASSVTDRSYEQYF.

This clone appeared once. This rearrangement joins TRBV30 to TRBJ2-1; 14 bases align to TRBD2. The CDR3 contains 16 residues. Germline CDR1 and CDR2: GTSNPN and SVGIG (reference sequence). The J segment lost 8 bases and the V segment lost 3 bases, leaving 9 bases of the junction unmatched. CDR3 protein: CAWRRGLAGVGDEQFF. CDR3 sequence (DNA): TGTGCCTGGAGGAGGGGACTAGCGGGAGTGGGCGATGAGCAGTTCTTC.

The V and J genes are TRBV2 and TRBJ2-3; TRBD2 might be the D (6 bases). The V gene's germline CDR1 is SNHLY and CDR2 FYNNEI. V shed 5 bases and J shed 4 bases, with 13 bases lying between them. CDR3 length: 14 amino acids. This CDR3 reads CASSIPTSSDTQYF. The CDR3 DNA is TGTGCCAGCAGTATCCCGACTAGTTCAGATACGCAGTATTTT.

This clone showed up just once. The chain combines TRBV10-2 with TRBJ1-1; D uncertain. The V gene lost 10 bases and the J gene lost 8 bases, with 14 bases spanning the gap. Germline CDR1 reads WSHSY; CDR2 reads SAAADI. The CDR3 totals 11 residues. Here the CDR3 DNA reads TGCGCCACGCGGGCGGGAGCGGAAGCTTTCTTT. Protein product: CATRAGAEAFF.

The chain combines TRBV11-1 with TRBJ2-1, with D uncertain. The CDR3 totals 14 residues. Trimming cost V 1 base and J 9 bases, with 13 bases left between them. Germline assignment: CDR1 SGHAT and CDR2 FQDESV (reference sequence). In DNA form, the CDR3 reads TGTGCCAGCAGCTTAGAACGGCCCCTGGTTGAGCAGTTCTTC. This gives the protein CASSLERPLVEQFF. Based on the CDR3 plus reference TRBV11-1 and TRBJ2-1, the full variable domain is EAEVAQSPRYKITEKSQAVAFWCDPISGHATLYWYRQILGQGPELLVQFQDESVVDDSQLPKDRFSAERLKGVDSTLKIQPAELGDSAMYLCASSLERPLVEQFFGPGTRLTVL.

The CDR3 nucleotides read TGTGCCATCAGTGACAGAGACTCTGGAAACACCATATATTTT. The encoded protein is CAISDRDSGNTIYF. The V and J genes are TRBV10-3 and TRBJ1-3; no firm D call. The CDR3 is 14 residues long. The germline V gene encodes CDR1 ENHRY and CDR2 SYGVKD. V gave up 3 bases and J gave up 0 bases, with 6 bases separating them.

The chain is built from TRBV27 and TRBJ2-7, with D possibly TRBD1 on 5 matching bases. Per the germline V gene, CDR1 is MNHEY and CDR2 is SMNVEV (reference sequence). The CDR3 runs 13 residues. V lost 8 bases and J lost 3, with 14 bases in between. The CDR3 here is CASRPRTNYEQYF. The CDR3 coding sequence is TGTGCCAGCCGGCCCCGGACAAACTACGAGCAGTACTTC.

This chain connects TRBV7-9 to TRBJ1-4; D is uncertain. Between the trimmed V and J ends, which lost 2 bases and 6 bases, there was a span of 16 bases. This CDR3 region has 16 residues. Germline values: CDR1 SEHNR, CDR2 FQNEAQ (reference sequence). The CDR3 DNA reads TGTGCCAGCAGCTTAACTAGGGAGGGATTGGATGAAAAACTGTTTTTT. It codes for CASSLTREGLDEKLFF.

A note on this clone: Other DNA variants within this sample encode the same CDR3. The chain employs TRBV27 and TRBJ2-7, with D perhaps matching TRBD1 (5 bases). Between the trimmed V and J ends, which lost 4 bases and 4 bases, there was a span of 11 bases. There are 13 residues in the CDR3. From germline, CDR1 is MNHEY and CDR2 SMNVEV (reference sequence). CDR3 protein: CASSSQGLYEQYF. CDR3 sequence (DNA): TGTGCCAGCAGTTCCCAGGGTTTGTACGAGCAGTACTTC.

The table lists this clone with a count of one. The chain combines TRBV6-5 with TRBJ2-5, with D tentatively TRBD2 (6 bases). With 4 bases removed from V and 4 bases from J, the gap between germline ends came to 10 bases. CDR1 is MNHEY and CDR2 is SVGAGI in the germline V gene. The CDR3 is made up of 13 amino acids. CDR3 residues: CASSWGEGETQYF. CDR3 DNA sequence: TGTGCCAGCAGTTGGGGGGAAGGAGAGACCCAGTACTTC.

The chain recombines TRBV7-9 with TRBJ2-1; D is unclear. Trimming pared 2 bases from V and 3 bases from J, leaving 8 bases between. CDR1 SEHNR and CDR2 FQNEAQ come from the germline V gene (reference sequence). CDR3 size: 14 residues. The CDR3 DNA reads TGTGCCAGCAGCTTAAGGGTGGGCTACAATGAGCAGTTCTTC. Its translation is CASSLRVGYNEQFF.

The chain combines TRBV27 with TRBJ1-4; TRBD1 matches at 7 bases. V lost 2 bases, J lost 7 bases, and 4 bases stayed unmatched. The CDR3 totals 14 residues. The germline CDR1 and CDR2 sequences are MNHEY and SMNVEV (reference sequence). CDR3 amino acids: CASSLTGAVEKLFF. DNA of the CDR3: TGTGCCAGCAGTTTAACAGGGGCGGTTGAAAAACTGTTTTTT. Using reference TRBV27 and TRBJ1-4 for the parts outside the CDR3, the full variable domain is EAQVTQNPRYLITVTGKKLTVTCSQNMNHEYMSWYRQDPGLGLRQIYYSMNVEVTDKGDVPEGYKVSRKEKRNFPLILESPSPNQTSLYFCASSLTGAVEKLFFGSGTQLSVL.

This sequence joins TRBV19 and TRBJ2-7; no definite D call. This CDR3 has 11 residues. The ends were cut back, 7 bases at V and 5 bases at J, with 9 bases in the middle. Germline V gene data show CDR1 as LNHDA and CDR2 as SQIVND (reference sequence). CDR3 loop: CASTGWDEQYF. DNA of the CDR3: TGTGCCAGTACAGGATGGGACGAGCAGTACTTC.

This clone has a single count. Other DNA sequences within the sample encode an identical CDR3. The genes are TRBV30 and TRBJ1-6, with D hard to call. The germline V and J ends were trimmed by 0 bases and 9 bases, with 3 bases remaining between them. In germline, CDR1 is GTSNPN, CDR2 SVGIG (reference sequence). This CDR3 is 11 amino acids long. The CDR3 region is CAWSVGSPLHF. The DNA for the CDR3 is TGTGCCTGGAGTGTAGGTTCACCCCTCCACTTT.

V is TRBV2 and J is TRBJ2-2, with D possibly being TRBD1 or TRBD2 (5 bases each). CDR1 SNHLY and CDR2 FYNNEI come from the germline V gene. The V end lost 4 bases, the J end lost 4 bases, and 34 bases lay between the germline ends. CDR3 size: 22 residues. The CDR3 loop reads CASSGPKERDPSPEISTGELFF. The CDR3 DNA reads TGTGCCAGCAGTGGCCCGAAAGAACGGGACCCCTCGCCCGAGATATCCACCGGGGAGCTGTTTTTT.